Listed here are 21 T cell receptor beta chains from one sample, sequenced in a study of cytomegalovirus exposure and HLA in healthy donors. PCR used 60 Vbeta primers and 13 Jbeta primers. Sequenced by immunoSEQ multiplex PCR; TCRdb stores in-frame clones only, minus some. The profile shows under 150,000 clones, 81% of them singletons. The sequenced sample consisted of PBMCs. These receptors were obtained from a man aged 18-30 years in good health and CMV-seronegative.

This rearrangement joins TRBV6-5 to TRBJ1-1; no firm D call. The CDR3 is 13 amino acids. V was shortened by 4 bases and J by 2 bases, with 8 bases between the two germline ends. CDR1 is MNHEY and CDR2 is SVGAGI in the germline V gene. In DNA form, the CDR3 reads TGTGCCAGCAGTTCTATCATAAACACTGAAGCTTTCTTT. Translating it yields CASSSIINTEAFF.

The chain has TRBV7-2 and TRBJ2-7; TRBD1 matches at 11 bases. CDR3 length: 14 amino acids. In germline, CDR1 is SGHTA, CDR2 FQGNSA. The ends lost 5 bases at V and 5 bases at J; junction bases unmatched: 5. The DNA for the CDR3 is TGTGCCAGCAGCGGTGGGACAGGGGGAAACGAGCAGTACTTC. It translates to CASSGGTGGNEQYF.

In DNA, the CDR3 is TGTGCCAGCAGACCATTGGGGAGGTCGCGATACGAGCAGTACTTC. This gives the protein CASRPLGRSRYEQYF. The V and J genes are TRBV5-5 and TRBJ2-7, with TRBD2 as a possible D gene (6 bases). Trimming removed 5 bases at V and 4 bases at J, with 19 bases between. Germline CDR1 reads SGHKS; CDR2 reads YYEKEE (reference sequence). The CDR3 sequence is 15 residues long.

This clone was picked up a small number of times. CDR3 region: CASSPKDRGPDQPQHF. For the CDR3, the DNA is TGTGCCAGTAGTCCAAAAGACAGGGGTCCTGATCAGCCCCAGCATTTT. This chain uses TRBV19 with TRBJ1-5; 8 nucleotides match TRBD1. The CDR3 sequence is 16 residues long. The V and J ends lost 5 bases and 5 bases, in that order; junction bases with no gene match: 11. CDR1 is LNHDA and CDR2 is SQIVND in the germline V gene (reference sequence).

This clone was picked up a small number of times. The CDR3 nucleotides are TGTGCCAGCAGCGTAGGTCTGAGCTCCTACAATGAGCAGTTCTTC. This sequence encodes CASSVGLSSYNEQFF. The chain combines TRBV9 with TRBJ2-1; no firm D call. Germline assignment: CDR1 SGDLS and CDR2 YYNGEE. V lost 0 bases and J lost 0, with 7 bases in between. The CDR3 totals 15 residues.

The chain combines TRBV2 with TRBJ1-5; TRBD1 agrees at 9 bases. Germline CDR1 reads SNHLY; CDR2 reads FYNNEI. The CDR3 sequence is 15 residues long. V was clipped by 8 bases and J by 0 bases; unmatched bases: 5. The CDR3: CASGTGMVSNQPQHF. The CDR3 nucleotides are TGTGCCAGCGGGACAGGGATGGTTAGCAATCAGCCCCAGCATTTT.

This chain uses TRBV6-1 with TRBJ2-7; D is possibly TRBD1 (6 bases). Trimming stripped 10 bases from V and 5 bases from J, with 18 bases between. This CDR3 comprises 13 residues. Per germline, CDR1 MNHNS and CDR2 SASEGT. The CDR3 region is CATHARGRDEQYF. CDR3 sequence (DNA): TGTGCCACTCATGCCAGGGGAAGGGACGAGCAGTACTTC.

The chain recombines TRBV19 with TRBJ1-1; tentative D call: TRBD1 (6 bases). CDR3 length equals 13 residues. The V end lost 6 bases, the J end lost 4 bases, and 12 bases lay between the germline ends. Germline CDR1 is LNHDA and CDR2 is SQIVND (reference sequence). The CDR3 loop is CASRRQDFTEAFF. CDR3 nucleotides: TGTGCCAGTAGGAGACAGGACTTCACTGAAGCTTTCTTT. The complete variable domain, with remaining parts taken from reference TRBV19 and TRBJ1-1, reads DGGITQSPKYLFRKEGQNVTLSCEQNLNHDAMYWYRQDPGQGLRLIYYSQIVNDFQKGDIAEGYSVSREKKESFPLTVTSAQKNPTAFYLCASRRQDFTEAFFGQGTRLTVV.

In its sample, this clone was seen once. The rearrangement uses TRBV5-4 and TRBJ2-5; D possibly corresponds to TRBD1 (5 bases). Trimming pared 0 bases from V and 3 bases from J, leaving 12 bases between. CDR1 SGHNT and CDR2 YYREEE come from the germline V gene (reference sequence). The CDR3 is 15 amino acids. The CDR3 region has the DNA TGTGCCAGCAGCTTGGACTCCGGACAAAAAGAGACCCAGTACTTC. It translates to CASSLDSGQKETQYF. Full variable domain (missing parts from reference TRBV5-4 and TRBJ2-5): ETGVTQSPTHLIKTRGQQVTLRCSSQSGHNTVSWYQQALGQGPQFIFQYYREEENGRGNFPPRFSGLQFPNYSSELNVNALELDDSALYLCASSLDSGQKETQYFGPGTRLLVL.

The chain links TRBV19 to TRBJ1-1; D perhaps matches TRBD1 (6 bases). V was clipped by 3 bases and J by 7 bases, with 12 bases between them. CDR1 LNHDA and CDR2 SQIVND come from the germline V gene (reference sequence). There are 13 residues in the CDR3. The CDR3 spells CASSMGGGGEAFF. CDR3 DNA sequence: TGTGCCAGTAGTATGGGTGGGGGCGGTGAAGCTTTCTTT.

The V gene is TRBV5-1, the J gene TRBJ1-1, with D possibly TRBD1 on 5 matching bases. The CDR3 is 13 amino acids. Germline V CDR1 and CDR2: SGHRS, YFSETQ. V gave up 4 bases and J gave up 7 bases, with 14 bases separating them. CDR3 DNA: TGCGCCAGCAGCCGGGCAACAGGTCGTGAAGCTTTCTTT. Amino acids: CASSRATGREAFF.

The chain has TRBV28 and TRBJ2-5; no clear D gene. CDR1 is MDHEN and CDR2 is SYDVKM in the germline V gene. The CDR3 runs 14 residues. The ends were cut back, 2 bases at V and 1 base at J, with 8 bases in the middle. CDR3: CASSLASVQETQYF. In nucleotides, the CDR3 is TGTGCCAGCAGTTTAGCGTCCGTCCAAGAGACCCAGTACTTC.

This sequence joins TRBV28 and TRBJ2-3; 8 bases agree with TRBD2. Germline V gene lookup returns CDR1 MDHEN and CDR2 SYDVKM. After removal of 4 bases from V and 0 bases from J, the junction contained 6 bases not matched to a gene. This CDR3 has 16 residues. The CDR3 coding sequence is TGTGCCAGCAGTTCCTTTAGCGGGGCCAGCACAGATACGCAGTATTTT. Amino acid sequence: CASSSFSGASTDTQYF.

The rearrangement uses TRBV7-2 and TRBJ1-5; D might be TRBD1 (6 bases). Trimming removed 1 base from V and 7 bases from J, with 11 bases in between. The CDR3 sequence is 14 residues long. The germline V gene has CDR1 SGHTA and CDR2 FQGNSA. CDR3 nucleotide sequence: TGTGCCAGCAGCTTAGGTTACAGGGTGCAGCCCCAGCATTTT. Translated, it gives CASSLGYRVQPQHF.

V gene TRBV6-5 combines with J gene TRBJ1-2, with TRBD1 matching 7 bases. The CDR3 runs to 14 residues. With V trimmed by 3 bases and J by 4 bases, 5 bases remained unmatched. Germline CDR1 MNHEY, CDR2 SVGAGI. This CDR3 is CASSYPGQPYGYTF. CDR3 sequence (DNA): TGTGCCAGCAGTTATCCGGGACAGCCCTATGGCTACACCTTC.

The chain uses TRBV6-5 and TRBJ2-1; the match to TRBD1 covers 7 bases. J gave up 7 bases and V 6 bases, and 9 bases lay outside the gene matches. Germline lookup yields CDR1 MNHEY and CDR2 SVGAGI. The CDR3 loop spans 14 amino acids. Here the CDR3 DNA reads TGTGCCAGCAGACGTCAGGGGGAGCCGAATGAGCAGTTCTTC. Amino acid sequence: CASRRQGEPNEQFF.

The chain has TRBV6-5 and TRBJ1-2, with D unclear. The ends were cut back, 2 bases at V and 6 bases at J, with 13 bases in the middle. Germline values: CDR1 MNHEY, CDR2 SVGAGI. This CDR3 contains 14 residues. The CDR3 loop reads CASSYGIRPDGYTF. As DNA, the CDR3 is TGTGCCAGCAGTTACGGCATCAGGCCGGATGGCTACACCTTC.

The chain carries TRBV10-3 and TRBJ2-5, with D perhaps matching TRBD1 (8 bases). Germline lookup yields CDR1 ENHRY and CDR2 SYGVKD. Trimming cost V 5 bases and J 5 bases, with 18 bases left between them. CDR3 length: 15 amino acids. CDR3 loop: CAISTRQGRGETQYF. The CDR3 DNA reads as TGTGCCATCAGTACGCGACAGGGGCGGGGGGAGACCCAGTACTTC.

The chain joins TRBV5-1 to TRBJ2-2; the match to TRBD1 covers 9 bases. Germline values: CDR1 SGHRS, CDR2 YFSETQ. J gave up 1 base and V 2 bases, and 9 bases lay outside the gene matches. This CDR3 region has 18 residues. The DNA of the CDR3 is TGCGCCAGCAGCTTACTTCCCCCGACAGGGGGGAACACCGGGGAGCTGTTTTTT. It yields the protein CASSLLPPTGGNTGELFF.

V is TRBV12-5 and J is TRBJ1-2; maybe TRBD1 (5 bases). Looked up from germline, CDR1 is LGHNT and CDR2 is FRNRAP. The ends were cut back, 3 bases at V and 8 bases at J, with 16 bases in the middle. The CDR3 length is 14 residues. In DNA, the CDR3 is TGTGCTAGTGGTTTACGAAAAACAGGTGTGGGCTACACCTTC. Encoded protein: CASGLRKTGVGYTF.

V is TRBV4-2 and J is TRBJ2-5, with 7 bases identical to TRBD1. The DNA end favors TRBJ2-7, so the J call may be wrong. Germline lookup yields CDR1 LGHNA and CDR2 YNFKEQ. This CDR3 comprises 22 residues. The CDR3 region has the DNA TGTGCCAGCAGCCAAGATCATAGGAGACAGGGTATCCCGATGGGTAATTCCTACGAGCAGTACTTC. Translation gives CASSQDHRRQGIPMGNSYEQYF.